The 10 T cell receptor beta chains in this list originate from one sample, sequenced in a study of tumor and adjacent non-tumor tissue in lung cancer. TCRbeta libraries were built with three rounds of nested PCR, modified from ARM-PCR. MiXCR, run by TCRdb on the multiplex PCR reads, gives a single entry per CDR3 protein. The data contain 50,000 to 60,000 distinct CDR3 sequences, just under 75% of them singletons. This sample's RNA came from whole unsorted tissue. Distant lung tissue was collected more than 3 cm away from the tumor edge. The sample was distant non-tumor lung tissue. The receptors shown here come from a woman aged 60 to 75 with non-small cell lung cancer.

This clonotype was picked up one time. The chain joins TRBV11-2 to TRBJ2-1; 7 bases agree with TRBD2. Germline lookup yields CDR1 SGHAT and CDR2 FQNNGV. The CDR3 has 16 residues. The junction had 12 bases not matched to a gene; V was cut back by 4 bases and J by 6 bases. CDR3 sequence (DNA): TGTGCCAGCAGCTCCGACCGACTAGCCCTTGGCAATGAGCAGTTCTTC. Residues: CASSSDRLALGNEQFF. The variable domain in full, completed from reference TRBV11-2 and TRBJ2-1, reads EAGVAQSPRYKIIEKRQSVAFWCNPISGHATLYWYQQILGQGPKLLIQFQNNGVVDDSQLPKDRFSAERLKGVDSTLKIQPAKLEDSAVYLCASSSDRLALGNEQFFGPGTRLTVL.

Turning to this clonotype: A read error may be the cause here, since a much bigger clone is one base away. The rearrangement links TRBV28 to TRBJ1-1, with TRBD1 as a possible D gene (5 bases). Trimming removed 6 bases from V and 5 bases from J, with 16 bases in between. The CDR3 has 14 residues. In germline, CDR1 is MDHEN, CDR2 SYDVKM. CDR3 in DNA: TGTGCCAGCAGCAACCCCCAGGGAAGGACTGAAGCTTTCTTT. Protein sequence: CASSNPQGRTEAFF.

On this clonotype itself: Just one base apart from a much larger clone, this may be a read error. CDR3 sequence reads: CASSLPSGYSEQFF. CDR3 DNA sequence: TGTGCCAGCAGCTTGCCTAGCGGGTACAGTGAGCAGTTCTTC. The chain links TRBV5-4 to TRBJ2-1, with 8 bases matching TRBD2. CDR1 and CDR2 (germline): SGHNT, YYREEE (reference sequence). This CDR3 has 14 amino acids.

This clonotype was seen a few times. J is TRBJ1-2 and V is TRBV5-1; D might be TRBD1 (5 bases). Germline CDR1 SGHRS, CDR2 YFSETQ. Trimming pared 5 bases from V and 6 bases from J, leaving 8 bases between. The CDR3 is 11 amino acids. DNA for the CDR3: TGCGCCAGCAGTAGGGGCGATGGCTACACCTTC. This sequence encodes CASSRGDGYTF.

As for this clonotype: One end of the junction fails to match germline, which may point to a read error. The chain uses TRBV28 and TRBJ1-5; 9 positions agree with TRBD1. The germline gives CDR1 MDHEN, CDR2 SYDVKM. CDR3 length: 16 residues. In DNA, the CDR3 is TGTGCCAGCAGGCCCCGAACAGGGGGCGCTGGTCAGCCACAGCATTTT. Its protein product is CASRPRTGGAGQPQHF.

As concerns this clonotype: This sequence may be a read error, since a much larger clone differs from it by one base. V and J are TRBV30 and TRBJ2-2, with 7 bases aligning to TRBD2. This CDR3 has 14 residues. CDR1 GTSNPN and CDR2 SVGIG come from the germline V gene (reference sequence). CDR3 in DNA: TGTGCCTGGAGTTCCGGGGACTACACCGAGGAGCTGTTTTTT. Translation: CAWSSGDYTEELFF.

Regarding this clonotype: The final CDR3 position lacks the conserved phenylalanine or tryptophan, pointing to a likely read error. The V gene is TRBV29-1, the J gene TRBJ2-7; tentatively, D is TRBD1 or TRBD2 (5 bases each). CDR3 length equals 15 residues. The germline V gene encodes CDR1 SQVTM and CDR2 ANQGSEA. CDR3 loop: CIVAGSITGSCEQYI. DNA of the CDR3: TGCATCGTTGCGGGTTCAATTACAGGCTCCTGCGAGCAGTACATC.

This clonotype was picked up a small number of times. The junction shows a germline mismatch at one end, possibly a read error. The chain employs TRBV4-2 and TRBJ1-4, with 10 bases identical to TRBD1. The germline V gene has CDR1 LGHNA and CDR2 YNFKEQ. The CDR3 extends over 15 amino acids. CDR3 sequence: CASRQGTGDMEKLFF. Written as DNA, the CDR3 is TGTGCCAGCCGCCAAGGGACAGGGGACATGGAAAAACTGTTTTTT.

The chain employs TRBV6-5 and TRBJ2-7; D might be TRBD2 (6 bases). Germline lookup yields CDR1 MNHEY and CDR2 SVGAGI. This CDR3 is 13 amino acids long. V was trimmed by 8 bases and J by 9 bases, leaving 20 bases between them. The CDR3 reads CASGAGTSCGQYF. In nucleotides, the CDR3 is TGTGCCAGCGGGGCAGGGACTTCCTGCGGGCAGTACTTC.

On this clonotype itself: Mismatch with germline at one junction end may stem from a read error. The rearrangement links TRBV6-2 or TRBV6-3 to TRBJ1-2, with TRBD1 as a possible D gene (6 bases). Germline lookup yields CDR1 MNHEY and CDR2 SVGEGT. This CDR3 has 15 residues. CDR3 bases: TGTGCCAGCAATTACTCACCTGACAGGCCCCATGGCCACACCTTC. Translated, it gives CASNYSPDRPHGHTF.